This T cell receptor (beta chain) was captured by sequencing in a study of blood T cell repertoires in COVID-19. Assay used: immunoSEQ multiplex PCR; TCRdb lists only in-frame clones, some missing. Seen here are about 160,000 clones, 65% to 90% observed once, and the top ten hold less than 3.5%. CDR1 and CDR2 from the germline V gene are SGHTA and FQGNSA. The CDR3 has 16 residues. V dropped 1 base and J dropped 2 bases, with 14 bases sitting between them. The sequence derives from a man aged 65-85 years with acute or convalescent COVID-19. The chain has TRBV7-2 and TRBJ1-2; no reliable D call. Sequenced input: peripheral blood. The CDR3 DNA follows: TGTGCCAGCAGCTTAGGGGTGACGGGTGTAAACTATGGCTACACCTTC. The encoded protein is CASSLGVTGVNYGYTF.